The table lists the clone carrying this T cell receptor beta chain with a count of one. Germline values: CDR1 GTSNPN, CDR2 SVGIG (reference sequence). The CDR3 is 12 residues long. V lost 0 bases to trimming and J lost 5 bases, with 7 bases between them. TCRdb's copy holds only in-frame clones and misses some; the assay was immunoSEQ multiplex PCR. The sample holds around 15,000 clones, roughly four fifths seen once. This record belongs to a study of technical replicates of blood from a handful of donors. Sequencing used PBMCs. The V and J genes are TRBV30 and TRBJ2-5; D unresolved. The clonotype originates from a human donor in good health. Some clones in this sample may be carry-over from other donors' samples. The CDR3 loop reads CAWSVGAETQYF. The CDR3 nucleotides are TGTGCCTGGAGTGTAGGAGCGGAGACCCAGTACTTC. Together with reference TRBV30 and TRBJ2-5, the CDR3 gives the full variable domain: SQTIHQWPATLVQPVGSPLSLECTVEGTSNPNLYWYRQAAGRGLQLLFYSVGIGQISSEVPQNLSASRPQDRQFILSSKKLLLSDSGFYLCAWSVGAETQYFGPGTRLLVL.